The sequence of this T cell receptor (beta chain) was determined in a study of cytomegalovirus exposure and HLA in healthy donors. Donors likely had unrecorded immune exposures despite being nominally healthy when sampled. PCR amplification relied on 60 Vbeta primers (plus 13 Jbeta primers). Sequencing used immunoSEQ multiplex PCR; TCRdb keeps in-frame clones, though not all of them. The sample carries about 210,000 clones, around 83% recorded once. V dropped 5 bases and J dropped 0 bases, with 14 bases sitting between them. The CDR3 sequence is 16 residues long. The germline gives CDR1 SGHRS, CDR2 YFSETQ. Remarks on this clone: Its antigen remains unknown.

Findings of the study overall: HLA allele associations emerged for fewer than 20,000 TCR beta sequences in a later analysis, at 0.05 false discovery rate. The productive fraction for most TCR beta V segments was about 87% or about 30% in an earlier analysis.

The TCR was taken from a girl aged 2-10 years in good health and CMV-seronegative. The genes are TRBV5-1 and TRBJ2-2, with TRBD2 as a possible D gene (5 bases). Sequencing was done on a sample of PBMCs. The CDR3 nucleotides are TGCGCCAGCAGGAGACCGGGGAACGCGAACACCGGGGAGCTGTTTTTT. Protein product: CASRRPGNANTGELFF. Filled out from reference TRBV5-1 and TRBJ2-2, the complete variable domain reads KAGVTQTPRYLIKTRGQQVTLSCSPISGHRSVSWYQQTPGQGLQFLFEYFSETQRNKGNFPGRFSGRQFSNSRSEMNVSTLELGDSALYLCASRRPGNANTGELFFGEGSRLTVL.